A single sample is the source of the 17 T cell receptor beta chains below, sequenced in a study of early T cells in non-severe SARS-CoV-2 infection. TCRdb ran MiXCR on the 5' RACE reads and lists one entry per CDR3 protein. Of approximately 110,000 distinct CDR3 sequences listed, more than 12% were seen once; the top ten hold around a fifth. The source material was whole blood. Every receptor here comes from an adult who was a healthcare worker with PCR-confirmed SARS-CoV-2 infection or an uninfected control (not recorded which).

This clonotype was seen a few times. This chain connects TRBV18 to TRBJ1-1; D not certain. V was cut by 6 bases and J by 5 bases, with 7 bases left in between. The CDR3 runs 11 residues. From germline, CDR1 is KGHSH and CDR2 LQKENI. DNA for the CDR3: TGTGCCAGCTCGAGTCGGACTGAAGCTTTCTTT. It specifies CASSSRTEAFF. Combining the CDR3 with reference TRBV18 and TRBJ1-1 gives the whole variable domain NAGVMQNPRHLVRRRGQEARLRCSPMKGHSHVYWYRQLPEEGLKFMVYLQKENIIDESGMPKERFSAEFPKEGPSILRIQQVVRGDSAAYFCASSSRTEAFFGQGTRLTVV.

This clonotype has only a few counts. The chain uses TRBV11-1 and TRBJ2-1, with 10 bases fitting TRBD2. The germline CDR1 and CDR2 sequences are SGHAT and FQDESV (reference sequence). V dropped 1 base and J dropped 4; count of bases not matched to a gene: 4. The CDR3 sequence is 16 residues long. As DNA, the CDR3 is TGTGCCAGCAGCTTAGAGGCTAGCGGGGGATACAATGAGCAGTTCTTC. This gives the protein CASSLEASGGYNEQFF.

Note on this clonotype: A read error may be the cause here, since a much bigger clone is one base away. V usage is TRBV6-5 and J usage is TRBJ1-5; no reliable D call. CDR3 length: 13 amino acids. Germline-derived CDR1 and CDR2 are MNHEY and SVGAGI. V was trimmed by 5 bases and J by 0 bases, leaving 5 bases between them. The CDR3 DNA follows: TGTGCCAGCAGTCGAAATAGCAATCAGCCCCAGCATTTT. This translates into CASSRNSNQPQHF.

There are a few counts of this clonotype. The chain has TRBV5-1 and TRBJ2-5; D is ambiguous. Looked up from germline, CDR1 is SGHRS and CDR2 is YFSETQ. V was shortened by 4 bases and J by 5 bases, with 6 bases between the two germline ends. The CDR3 length is 11 residues. CDR3 amino acids: CASSNEETQYF. The CDR3 DNA reads TGCGCCAGCAGCAATGAGGAGACCCAGTACTTC.

In its sample, this clonotype was seen a few times. This rearrangement joins TRBV13 to TRBJ1-5; unclear D gene. Per the germline V gene, CDR1 is PRHDT and CDR2 is FYEKMQ (reference sequence). Trimming removed 5 bases at V and 3 bases at J, with 11 bases between. The CDR3 covers 14 residues. CDR3 coding DNA: TGTGCCAGCAGCCGAGGACGGATCAATCAGCCCCAGCATTTT. Amino acids: CASSRGRINQPQHF.

V gene TRBV5-1 combines with J gene TRBJ2-3; tentatively, D is TRBD2 (6 bases). Trimming left V 7 bases short and J 0 bases short, with 15 bases between. Germline V gene lookup returns CDR1 SGHRS and CDR2 YFSETQ. The CDR3 is made up of 15 amino acids. Written as DNA, the CDR3 is TGCGCCAGCGCATACTATGGGGGGAGCACAGATACGCAGTATTTT. Translation: CASAYYGGSTDTQYF.

The chain links TRBV30 to TRBJ1-2; a weak D match, TRBD1 (6 bases). The length of the CDR3 is 13 residues. Per the germline V gene, CDR1 is GTSNPN and CDR2 is SVGIG (reference sequence). The V and J ends lost 1 base and 8 bases respectively, with 14 bases between them. Here the CDR3 reads CAWSAGQLGGYTF. The CDR3 DNA reads as TGTGCCTGGAGTGCCGGACAGTTGGGCGGCTACACCTTC.

Remarks on this clonotype: The junction departs from the called germline gene at one end, perhaps through a read error. J is TRBJ2-2 and V is TRBV29-1, with D possibly TRBD2 on 6 matching bases. The CDR3 is made up of 13 amino acids. The germline V gene encodes CDR1 SQVTM and CDR2 ANQGSEA. The chain's CDR3 is CSAYGGDTGELVF. CDR3 bases: TGCAGCGCCTACGGGGGAGACACCGGGGAGCTGGTTTTT.

This clonotype was picked up a small number of times. V and J are TRBV29-1 and TRBJ2-7, with TRBD1 matching 7 bases. Germline CDR1 reads SQVTM; CDR2 reads ANQGSEA. V lost 4 bases and J lost 5; bases outside the gene matches: 5. The CDR3 contains 12 residues. The CDR3 coding sequence is TGCAGCGTTGCCGAGGGGGCCAACGAGCAGTACTTC. Translating gives CSVAEGANEQYF.

This clonotype was detected ten times or more. CDR3 sequence reads: CASSLRGDGSNQPQHF. CDR3 DNA: TGTGCCAGCAGTTTAAGAGGGGACGGGAGCAATCAGCCCCAGCATTTT. V gene TRBV27 combines with J gene TRBJ1-5, with a weak D call TRBD1 (5 bases). With 2 bases removed from V and 1 base from J, the gap between germline ends came to 12 bases. Looked up from germline, CDR1 is MNHEY and CDR2 is SMNVEV (reference sequence). The CDR3 runs to 16 residues.

This clonotype has a handful of counts. The chain uses TRBV15 and TRBJ2-7; D gene unclear. From germline, CDR1 is LNHNV and CDR2 YYDKDF (reference sequence). Trimming cost V 5 bases and J 2 bases, with 13 bases left between them. The CDR3 consists of 14 residues. This chain's CDR3 is CATSAQGFAYEQYF. In DNA form, the CDR3 reads TGTGCCACCAGCGCTCAAGGGTTCGCCTACGAGCAGTACTTC.

This chain connects TRBV7-9 to TRBJ2-2, with 9 positions matching TRBD1. V lost 4 bases and J lost 6; bases outside the gene matches: 12. This CDR3 has 17 residues. Germline V CDR1 and CDR2: SEHNR, FQNEAQ (reference sequence). The CDR3 reads CASSSSPGTGKPGELFF. The CDR3 nucleotides read TGTGCCAGCAGCTCGTCTCCCGGGACAGGGAAACCCGGGGAGCTGTTTTTT. The full variable domain, completed using reference TRBV7-9 and TRBJ2-2, is DTGVSQNPRHKITKRGQNVTFRCDPISEHNRLYWYRQTLGQGPEFLTYFQNEAQLEKSRLLSDRFSAERPKGSFSTLEIQRTEQGDSAMYLCASSSSPGTGKPGELFFGEGSRLTVL.

This clonotype has a handful of counts. The V gene is TRBV3-1, the J gene TRBJ2-2; D perhaps matches TRBD2 (5 bases). The germline V gene encodes CDR1 LGHDT and CDR2 YNNKEL (reference sequence). CDR3 length: 11 amino acids. The germline V and J ends were trimmed by 8 bases and 7 bases, with 8 bases remaining between them. CDR3 loop: CASSEVGELFF. The CDR3 DNA reads TGTGCCAGCTCGGAGGTCGGGGAGCTGTTTTTT.

The chain couples TRBV4-1 to TRBJ1-4; D is undetermined. The germline V gene encodes CDR1 MGHRA and CDR2 YSYEKL. The CDR3 covers 16 residues. Trimming removed 5 bases at V and 0 bases at J, with 13 bases between. The CDR3 loop reads CASSLGPRATNEKLFF. The DNA of the CDR3 is TGCGCCAGCAGCTTAGGGCCCCGGGCAACTAATGAAAAACTGTTTTTT.

This clonotype was observed many times. J is TRBJ2-3 and V is TRBV5-4; D is unclear. Germline V gene lookup returns CDR1 SGHNT and CDR2 YYREEE (reference sequence). Trimming took off 0 bases at V and 5 bases at J, with 7 bases between the two ends. This CDR3 region has 13 residues. The CDR3: CASSLALVDTQYF. In DNA form, the CDR3 reads TGTGCCAGCAGCTTGGCGCTGGTAGATACGCAGTATTTT.

This clonotype was found a few times. The rearrangement joins TRBV5-1 to TRBJ2-2; 8 positions match TRBD2. Germline lookup yields CDR1 SGHRS and CDR2 YFSETQ. The CDR3 sequence is 16 residues long. With V trimmed by 0 bases and J by 1 base, 2 bases remained unmatched. In DNA, the CDR3 is TGCGCCAGCAGCTTGGCCAGCGGGGGGAACACCGGGGAGCTGTTTTTT. Its protein product is CASSLASGGNTGELFF.

This clonotype has more than one count but fewer than ten. V and J are TRBV20-1 and TRBJ2-7, with a tentative D call TRBD1 (6 bases). This CDR3 spans 13 amino acids. V lost 7 bases, J lost 0 bases, and 13 bases lay in between. CDR1 and CDR2 (germline): DFQATT, SNEGSKA (reference sequence). The CDR3 is CSGRDKSSYEQYF. The CDR3 coding sequence is TGCAGTGGTAGGGACAAAAGCTCCTACGAGCAGTACTTC.